The rows below give T cell receptor beta chains drawn from one sample of a study of OX40 agonist ivuxolimab in advanced cancers. Data came from immunoSEQ multiplex PCR; TCRdb stores just in-frame clones and leaves some out. The data show around 20,000 clones, 75% to 85% seen once. The sequencing here drew on CD4+ or CD8+ T cells sorted from blood, taken in a trial of the OX40 agonist ivuxolimab. These receptors all come from an adult with an advanced solid tumor such as melanoma, head and neck, liver or kidney cancer. The CDR3 runs from the conserved cysteine through the conserved F or W. D genes are given only for firm matches. Clone sizes are given selectively: once, few, many, or a class where the clone is expanded.

size | J | D | V | DNA | CDR3
- | TRBJ1-2 | - | TRBV7-2 | TGTGCCAGCAGCTTATCTCAGAGCCCCTATGGCTACACCTTC | CASSLSQSPYGYTF
- | TRBJ1-5 | TRBD1 | TRBV2 | TGTGCCAGCAGTGGGGGGACAGCCAGAGGTCCCCAGCATTTT | CASSGGTARGPQHF
- | TRBJ1-4 | TRBD1 | TRBV7-9 | TGTGCCAGCAGCTCGGGACAGCCGAATGAAAAACTGTTTTTT | CASSSGQPNEKLFF
medium-sized | TRBJ1-3 | - | TRBV11-2 | TGTGCCAGCAGCTTAGTCCAGGGCTCTGGAAACACCATATATTTT | CASSLVQGSGNTIYF
- | TRBJ2-6 | - | TRBV18 | TGTGCCAGCTCACGCACCGACAGTCCCCGCTCTGGGGCCAACGTCCTGACTTTC | CASSRTDSPRSGANVLTF
- | TRBJ1-5 | TRBD1 | TRBV10-3 | TGTGCCATCGGGGGTGGCAGGGGGCTTAATCAGCCCCAGCATTTT | CAIGGGRGLNQPQHF
- | TRBJ2-2 | - | TRBV10-3 | TGTGCCATCAGTGAGTCTAGCGGCGCAACCGGGGAGCTGTTTTTT | CAISESSGATGELFF
- | TRBJ1-2 | - | TRBV2 | TGTGCCAGCAGTGAAGGGTCCAACTATGGCTACACCTTC | CASSEGSNYGYTF
once | TRBJ2-6 | - | TRBV2 | TGTGCCAGCACCCTCGTCTCTGGGGCCAACGTCCTGACTTTC | CASTLVSGANVLTF
- | TRBJ2-7 | - | TRBV7-3 | TGTGCCAGCAGCCGGGATCTTTACTACGAGCAGTACTTC | CASSRDLYYEQYF
- | TRBJ2-1 | TRBD2 | TRBV19 | TGTGCCTCCCAGGCACTAGCGGATCCCTCCTACAATGAGCAGTTCTTC | CASQALADPSYNEQFF
- | TRBJ1-2 | - | TRBV6-5 | TGTGCCAGCAGCCTCGGACCAGTGGATGGCTACACCTTC | CASSLGPVDGYTF
- | TRBJ2-7 | - | TRBV6-1 | TGTGCCAGCAGTCCGGGACTCCGCTCCTACGAGCAGTACTTC | CASSPGLRSYEQYF
- | TRBJ1-5 | TRBD1 | TRBV2 | TGTGCCAGCAGGCGGGACAGGGGGGCTCGGGGCAATCAGCCCCAGCATTTT | CASRRDRGARGNQPQHF
few | TRBJ1-2 | TRBD1 | TRBV9 | TGTGCCAGCAGCGTTTCCCCGGGACAGGAGGGCTATGGCTACACCTTC | CASSVSPGQEGYGYTF
- | TRBJ2-2 | - | TRBV19 | TGTGCCAGTAGTTTGACAGGGAACACCGGGGAGCTGTTTTTT | CASSLTGNTGELFF
once | TRBJ1-5 | - | TRBV7-2 | TGTGCCAGCAGCCAAGACGGGGGGTCCGGTCAGCCCCAGCATTTT | CASSQDGGSGQPQHF
- | TRBJ2-5 | - | TRBV5-1 | TGCGCCAGCAGCTTCCAGTGGGGCCAAGAGACCCAGTACTTC | CASSFQWGQETQYF
- | TRBJ2-1 | TRBD2 | TRBV2 | TGTGCCAGCAGTTTGACTAGCGGGGGACTAGACGAGCAGTTCTTC | CASSLTSGGLDEQFF
- | TRBJ1-1 | - | TRBV5-1 | TGCGCCAGCACCCCTGGCGGGGGGGGCGGCACTGAAGCTTTCTTT | CASTPGGGGGTEAFF
- | TRBJ1-2 | - | TRBV6-1 | TGTGCCAGCAGTGAAGCGCACAGAGGGAGGGACTACTATGGCTACACCTTC | CASSEAHRGRDYYGYTF
- | TRBJ2-3 | - | TRBV11-3 | TGTGCCAGCAGCTCTCCTGGGTCAGATACGCAGTATTTT | CASSSPGSDTQYF
few | TRBJ2-3 | - | TRBV5-1 | TGCGCCAGCAGCTTGGCAGGACTCCTCACAGATACGCAGTATTTT | CASSLAGLLTDTQYF
few | TRBJ1-6 | - | TRBV4-1 | TGCGCCAGCAGCCAAGAGTTAGCCCATCCCCTCCACTTT | CASSQELAHPLHF
- | TRBJ2-3 | TRBD2 | TRBV7-6 | TGTGCCAGCAGCAGATCTGGGACTAGCGGGGGGCCAATTAATACGCAGTATTTT | CASSRSGTSGGPINTQYF
- | TRBJ2-2 | - | TRBV27 | TGTGCCAGCAGGAGCAGTGTAGTGACCGGGGAGCTGTTTTTT | CASRSSVVTGELFF
- | TRBJ2-7 | - | TRBV28 | TGTGCCAGCAGTAATAGGGGGTTCCGAGAGTACTTC | CASSNRGFREYF
- | TRBJ1-1 | - | TRBV11-2 | TGTGCCAGCAGCTTAGCCTCAGGGTGGGCTGAAGCTTTCTTT | CASSLASGWAEAFF
medium-sized | TRBJ1-2 | - | TRBV29-1 | TGCAGCGTTGAAGATTCGGCGGGGTCTGGCACCTTC | CSVEDSAGSGTF
once | TRBJ2-3 | - | TRBV28 | TGTGCCAGCAGTCCACGGACCGGGAAAAGCACAGATACGCAGTATTTT | CASSPRTGKSTDTQYF
- | TRBJ2-7 | TRBD1 | TRBV7-2 | TGTGCCAGCAGCTTGAACAGGGGACGTTACGAGCAGTACTTC | CASSLNRGRYEQYF
- | TRBJ2-7 | TRBD2 | TRBV27 | TGTGCCAGCAGTTTATCTATCGGGACTAGCGGGAGATACGAGCAGTACTTC | CASSLSIGTSGRYEQYF
- | TRBJ2-3 | - | TRBV29-1 | TGCAGCGCCGGACACCAGAGCACAGATACGCAGTATTTT | CSAGHQSTDTQYF
- | TRBJ2-4 | - | TRBV5-1 | TGCGCCAGCAGCTCAGGGGTTGGGGAAAACATTCAGTACTTC | CASSSGVGENIQYF
- | TRBJ1-1 | - | TRBV11-2 | TGTGCCAGCCCCCTGGGCACTGAAGCTTTCTTT | CASPLGTEAFF
- | TRBJ1-6 | - | TRBV18 | TGTGCCAGCTCACCAGGGAGCTCCTATAATTCACCCCTCCACTTT | CASSPGSSYNSPLHF
- | TRBJ1-5 | TRBD1 | TRBV7-2 | TGTGCCAGCAGCTTAGTTCGACAGGGGGCTGGTGGCAATCAGCCCCAGCATTTT | CASSLVRQGAGGNQPQHF
- | TRBJ2-1 | - | TRBV10-3 | TGTGCCATCAGTATGGACTACGAGCAGTTCTTC | CAISMDYEQFF
- | TRBJ2-7 | - | TRBV7-2 | TGTGCCAGCAGTCCATCCGGGTCGTCAGGCGAGCAGTACTTC | CASSPSGSSGEQYF
- | TRBJ2-1 | TRBD2 | TRBV9 | TGTGCCAGCAGCGTCCTAGCGGGACAGTACAATGAGCAGTTCTTC | CASSVLAGQYNEQFF
- | TRBJ2-3 | TRBD2 | TRBV7-7 | TGTGCCAGCAGCTTAGTGGGGGGGGATACGCAGTATTTT | CASSLVGGDTQYF
- | TRBJ2-7 | - | TRBV18 | TGTGCCAGCTCACCAGCGACAGGAAGCTCCTACGAGCAGTACTTC | CASSPATGSSYEQYF